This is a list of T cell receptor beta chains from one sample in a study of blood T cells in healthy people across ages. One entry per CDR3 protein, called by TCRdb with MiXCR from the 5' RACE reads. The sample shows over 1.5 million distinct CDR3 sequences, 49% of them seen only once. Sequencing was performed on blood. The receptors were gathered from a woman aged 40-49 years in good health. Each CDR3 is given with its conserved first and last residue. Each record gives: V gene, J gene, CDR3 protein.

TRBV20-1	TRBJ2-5	CSRRGETTETQYF
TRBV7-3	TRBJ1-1	CASSLSPSLGTEAFF
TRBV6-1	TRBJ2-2	CASRKRGARGMAGELFF
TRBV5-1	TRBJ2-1	CASSPDRVPFF
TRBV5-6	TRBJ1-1	CASSLRPGTEAFF
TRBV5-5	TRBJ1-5	CASSLPKMDSNQPQHF
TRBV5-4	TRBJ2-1	CASYSSGKIYEQFF
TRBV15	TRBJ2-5	CATRGSEIWSQYF
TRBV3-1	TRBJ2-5	CASSQVRGTPRGQETQYF
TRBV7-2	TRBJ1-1	CASSSVPNTEAFF
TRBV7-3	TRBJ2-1	CASSLKYGRGGGDNEQFF
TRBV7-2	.	CASSFHGSALKTETQYF
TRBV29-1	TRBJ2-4	CSVGSGGENIQYF
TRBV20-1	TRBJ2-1	CSARGSGTRLVEQFF
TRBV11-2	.	CASSQTPEGYEQYF
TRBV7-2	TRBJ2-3	CASSLTRSTDTQYF
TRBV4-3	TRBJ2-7	CASSHAVAGTYEQYF
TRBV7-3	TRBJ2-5	CASSSTGDRETQYF
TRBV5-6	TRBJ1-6	CASSLPSTGVNSPLHF
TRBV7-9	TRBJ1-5	CASSLEWGGPQHF
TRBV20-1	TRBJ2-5	CSATYSGLHVIQYF
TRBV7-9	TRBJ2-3	CASSSDRVTDTQYF
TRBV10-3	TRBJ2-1	CAISGPASGGSNEQFF